The TCR beta chain under discussion was sequenced for a study of tumor-infiltrating lymphocytes in primary liver carcinoma. Germline V lookup: CDR1 SGHDN, CDR2 FVKESK. The CDR3 is 15 amino acids in total, end residues counted. Bulk tissue was left unsorted, and RNA and DNA were co-extracted from roughly 20-30 mg of it. A note on this clonotype: The CDR3 carries no conserved terminal phenylalanine or tryptophan, so it likely arises from a read error. No DNA is shown, since the ends of the CDR3 on it are uncertain; the CDR3 is the one TCRdb lists.

From about 0.45 ug total RNA, TCR beta cDNA was generated with a primer in the constant region. Slightly modified ARM-PCR, run as three nested multiplex PCR rounds, produced the TCR beta libraries. It was with TRBV1-TRBV30 forward primers and a C-beta reverse primer that the first two PCR rounds were run, at roughly 11 cycles each. TCRdb passed the multiplex PCR reads through MiXCR, listing each CDR3 protein once. The sample has roughly 78,000 distinct CDR3 sequences, over 55% seen once. This TCR derives from a woman aged 55-69 years with primary liver carcinoma and hepatitis B virus infection. The sequenced material came from liver tumor tissue from sampling region 4. Indicated subset: tumor region T4, right-lateral pole. The V gene is TRBV14, the J gene TRBJ2-1; the DNA was not compared with TRBD2, the D call given in the table. CDR3 loop: CASSRTGGQNNEQSL.